This T cell receptor (beta chain) is from a study of cytomegalovirus exposure and HLA in healthy donors. Primers: 60 Vbeta forward and 13 Jbeta reverse. The data were produced by immunoSEQ multiplex PCR, yet TCRdb's version contains in-frame clones alone and is incomplete. The repertoire holds around 200,000 clones, 75% seen once, with about 2.7% in the top ten. The CDR3 spans 15 residues. The germline CDR1 and CDR2 sequences are SGHTA and FQGTGA. Trimming cost V 1 base and J 4 bases, with 13 bases left between them. Notes on this clone: The target antigen is unknown.

Overall study findings and caveats: Sequences of the TCR beta chain were said to predict the HLA-A and HLA-B alleles of most subjects accurately. In a later analysis, HLA-C alleles had the fewest associated TCRs, DRB1 alleles the most.

The clonotype was recovered from a male donor in good health and CMV-seronegative. Material: PBMCs. The chain couples TRBV7-3 to TRBJ1-2, with D maybe TRBD1 (5 bases). CDR3 nucleotides: TGTGCCAGCAGCTTAAATACGGGGGAGGGCTATGGCTACACCTTC. Protein sequence: CASSLNTGEGYGYTF.